This record covers a single TCR beta chain. Its target is not known. This sample is drawn from a study of Ad26.COV2.S vaccination and SARS-CoV-2 variants. Turning to the study itself: In the COV1001 trial, the donor was in the Ad26.COV2.S arm. Findings and caveats of the study: Following vaccination, spike-specific CD8+ and CD4+ T cell responses reportedly exhibited substantial breadth. Non-spike TCR breadth was similar in vaccine and placebo recipients.

The V and J ends lost 4 bases and 5 bases respectively, with 7 bases between them. There are 12 residues in the CDR3. CDR1 and CDR2 (germline): SGHKS, YYEKEE (reference sequence). Treatment meaning: around 19 received Ad26.COV2.S at low or high dose, single or two shots; roughly five received placebo; per-sample allocation not given. Day 63 after the first injection of vaccine or placebo was the sampling time. TCRdb keeps only in-frame clones here, not all; method: immunoSEQ multiplex PCR. Here the sample spans roughly 300,000 clones, roughly 90% being singletons. The starting material was peripheral blood, obtained in a trial of Ad26.COV2.S vaccine versus placebo. The chain recombines TRBV5-5 with TRBJ2-1; the D is unclear. The TCR was taken from a person aged 18-60 years who received the Ad26.COV2.S COVID-19 vaccine or a placebo. CDR3 sequence (DNA): TGTGCCAGCAGCCAGTCAAACAATGAGCAGTTCTTC. Translating it yields CASSQSNNEQFF.